This TCR beta chain is drawn from a study of tumor and adjacent non-tumor tissue in lung cancer. On the study more broadly: Histology: 12 adenocarcinoma, a couple of squamous cell carcinoma, 1 small cell lung cancer.

Study-wide points: Higher tumor TCR diversity was associated with shorter survival. In normal lung, the top 100 clones were significantly more dominant than in tumor. Compared with tumor, normal lung showed significantly lower TCR diversity.

The library came from three nested PCR rounds adapted from ARM-PCR protocols. TCRdb re-called the multiplex PCR reads with MiXCR, one entry per CDR3 protein. The sample carries over 60,000 distinct CDR3 sequences, approximately 79% recorded once. The template was RNA from unsorted bulk tissue. For this clonotype: Its antigen is not known. A read error may account for a junction end that differs from germline.

Specimen: lung tumor tissue. The TCR sequence derives from a woman between 50 and 59 years old with non-small cell lung cancer.

The CDR3 sequence is CASSPNSDGYGQYF. CDR3 bases: TGTGCCAGCTCACCAAACTCCGACGGCTACGGGCAGTATTTC. This chain connects TRBV18 to TRBJ2-7; D is unresolved. The CDR3 has 14 amino acids. Germline lookup yields CDR1 KGHSH and CDR2 LQKENI. Full variable domain (missing parts from reference TRBV18 and TRBJ2-7): NAGVMQNPRHLVRRRGQEARLRCSPMKGHSHVYWYRQLPEEGLKFMVYLQKENIIDESGMPKERFSAEFPKEGPSILRIQQVVRGDSAAYFCASSPNSDGYGQYFGPGTRLTVT.